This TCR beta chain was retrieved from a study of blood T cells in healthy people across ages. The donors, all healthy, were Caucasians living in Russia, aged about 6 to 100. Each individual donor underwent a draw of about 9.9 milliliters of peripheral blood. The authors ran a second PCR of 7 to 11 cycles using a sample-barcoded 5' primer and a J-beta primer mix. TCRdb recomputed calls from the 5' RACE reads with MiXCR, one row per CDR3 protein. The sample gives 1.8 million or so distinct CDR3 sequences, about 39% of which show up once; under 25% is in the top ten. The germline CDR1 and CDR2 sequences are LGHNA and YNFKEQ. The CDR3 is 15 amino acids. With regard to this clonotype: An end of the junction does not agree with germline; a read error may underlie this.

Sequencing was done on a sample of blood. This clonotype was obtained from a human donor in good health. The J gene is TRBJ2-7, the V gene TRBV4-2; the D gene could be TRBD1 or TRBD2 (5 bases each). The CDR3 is CAGSQAGTGPYEQYF. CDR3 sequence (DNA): TGTGCCGGCAGCCAAGCCGGGACGGGGCCCTACGAGCAGTACTTC.